This T cell receptor beta chain was obtained from a study of beta chain features in type 1 diabetes. CDR1 SGHTA and CDR2 FQGNSA come from the germline V gene. The CDR3 is 14 amino acids. Trimming removed 5 bases at V and 8 bases at J, with 15 bases between. The study's findings and limits: Type 1 diabetes patients had moderately but significantly shorter TCRB CDR3s in all four CD4+ subsets. Patients' naive, central memory and Treg TCRB repertoires seemed closer to one another than those of healthy donors.

All of the isolated RNA was reverse transcribed, so expressed TCRB transcripts were sequenced. TCRdb's table, derived via immunoSEQ multiplex PCR, lists solely in-frame clones and lacks some. The sample includes almost 350,000 clones, roughly 9% seen only once; the top ten take roughly 1%. Concerning this clone: Its antigen is not known.

Averaging roughly 120 mL, one heparinised blood draw came from each individual donor. This clonotype originated in a man aged 30 to 39 with type 1 diabetes. The specimen sequenced was central memory CD4+ T cells from blood. This chain links TRBV7-2 with TRBJ1-4, with D possibly matching TRBD1 (6 bases). The CDR3 sequence: CASSLAQGREKLFF. Here the CDR3 DNA reads TGTGCCAGCAGCCTGGCACAGGGAAGGGAAAAACTGTTTTTT. The full variable domain, its missing parts supplied by reference TRBV7-2 and TRBJ1-4, is GAGVSQSPSNKVTEKGKDVELRCDPISGHTALYWYRQSLGQGLEFLIYFQGNSAPDKSGLPSDRFSAERTGGSVSTLTIQRTQQEDSAVYLCASSLAQGREKLFFGSGTQLSVL.